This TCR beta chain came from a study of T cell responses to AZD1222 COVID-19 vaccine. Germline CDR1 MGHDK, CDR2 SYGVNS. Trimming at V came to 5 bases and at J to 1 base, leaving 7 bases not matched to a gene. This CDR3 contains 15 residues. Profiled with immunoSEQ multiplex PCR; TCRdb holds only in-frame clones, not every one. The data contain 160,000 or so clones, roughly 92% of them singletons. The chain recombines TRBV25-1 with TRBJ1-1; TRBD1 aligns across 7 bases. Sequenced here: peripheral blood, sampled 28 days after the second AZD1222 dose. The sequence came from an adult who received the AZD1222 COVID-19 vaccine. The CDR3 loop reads CASSPPRGGNTEAFF. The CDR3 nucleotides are TGTGCCAGCAGTCCTCCCAGGGGGGGGAACACTGAAGCTTTCTTT.